This T cell receptor (beta chain) is from a study of CD8 T cells in Susac syndrome (dated by TCRdb to the late 2010s). About the full investigation: Of the Susac syndrome patients who were sequenced, roughly 8 were in clinical remission while more than five had clinically active disease. At the time of blood withdrawal, Susac syndrome patients were either therapy-naive, taking corticosteroids (with some also receiving IVIg), or on IVIg alone. Whether CD8+ T cell activation and differentiation in Susac syndrome was antigen driven was tested using repertoire sequencing.

What the research found in general, with its limitations: The TCR sequencing and HLA analysis was acknowledged to have included a relatively small number of individuals. In patients with Susac syndrome, the CD4+ T cell repertoire showed no detectable clonal expansion.

Peripheral blood CD8+ and CD4+ T cells from healthy donors, Susac syndrome patients and multiple sclerosis patients were profiled by high-throughput TCR beta sequencing. The Susac syndrome patients fulfilled recently defined diagnostic criteria for definite or probable disease. Bulk CD8+ and CD4+ T cells were purified by magnetic negative isolation, whereas CD8+ TEMRA cells were enriched by FACS. Blood was collected in EDTA tubes and processed within 24 hours, with PBMCs isolated through density gradient centrifugation. PBMCs intended for TCR sequencing were frozen in liquid nitrogen and were later thawed in a 37 degrees C water bath. The sorted or isolated CD4+, CD8+ and CD8+ TEMRA cells had a purity of 90% or higher. Of note for this clonotype: The target of this receptor is not known. No much larger clone exists at a distance of one base, and base qualities are not known.

RNA was extracted using the RNeasy kit, and roughly 0.45 to 1 microgram was reverse transcribed with random hexamers. The immunoSEQ multiplex PCR assay, which covers 54 Vbeta and 13 Jbeta segments, was used to amplify TCR beta CDR3 regions. PCR amplification bias was corrected by using a synthetic template baseline for primer optimization and computational correction. Regarding the original processing steps: Reads were annotated to V, D and J genes according to IMGT and were analyzed with immunoSEQ Analyzer, with only productive sequences retained. Clonality was computed as one minus Shannon entropy normalized by log2 of the number of productive unique sequences. For each patient and control, public and private clones were evaluated among the 100 most prevalent clones. A clone was defined as Susac-specific if it was absent from the healthy and MS cohorts, from some 980 published viral clones and from other ImmuneACCESS disease sequences. Using fastp trimming at Q25 and MiXCR clonotype assembly, TCRdb reanalyzed the public sequencing data and kept in-frame beta chains. Entries are consolidated by CDR3 protein sequence, retaining the most common genes and DNA. TCRdb, not the original authors, processed these V and J calls. This sample comprises hundreds of thousands of distinct CDR3 sequences, 90% to 96% of them detected only once. The leading ten clones occupy about 0.095% of the sample.

V is cut back by 7 bases and J by 3 bases, with 7 bases in the junction unmatched. Via the germline V gene, CDR1 is SQVTM and CDR2 ANQGSEA. Including the terminal cysteine and phenylalanine, the CDR3 comprises 13 residues. Just CDR3 DNA is preserved here, 39 bases in frame from base 1. The clonotype was recovered from a human donor with Susac syndrome. The material sequenced was CD4+ T cells from PBMCs. The receptor chain draws on TRBV29-1 and TRBJ2-5, and TRBD1 aligns with 8 junction nucleotides. The CDR3 sequence is CSAGDRREETQYF. The DNA sequence reads TGCAGCGCTGGGGACAGGCGAGAAGAGACCCAGTACTTC. When the CDR3 is completed using the reference TRBV29-1 and TRBJ2-5 genes on either side, the full variable domain is SAVISQKPSRDICQRGTSLTIQCQVDSQVTMMFWYRQQPGQSLTLIATANQGSEATYESGFVIDKFPISRPNLTFSTLTVSNMSPEDSSIYLCSAGDRREETQYFGPGTRLLVL.